These 20 T cell receptor beta chains share one sample of origin, sequenced in a study of beta chain features in type 1 diabetes. The study's findings and limits: For Type 1 diabetes patients, all four CD4+ subsets carried TCRB CDR3s that were moderately but significantly shorter.

The entirety of the isolated RNA underwent reverse transcription, so expressed TCRB transcripts were sequenced. TCRdb's copy holds only in-frame clones and misses some; the assay was immunoSEQ multiplex PCR. The table shows approximately 280,000 clones, with 15% occurring only once. These receptors have no identified antigens. The sequencing sample was made of naive CD4+ T cells from blood. The receptors here all came from a man between 18 and 35 years old with type 1 diabetes.

V usage is TRBV9 and J usage is TRBJ2-1; a weak D match, TRBD2 (5 bases). This CDR3 comprises 14 residues. Per the germline V gene, CDR1 is SGDLS and CDR2 is YYNGEE. Trimming stripped 0 bases from V and 8 bases from J, with 12 bases between. The CDR3 loop is CASSVDAGVYEQFF. The DNA of the CDR3 is TGTGCCAGCAGCGTAGACGCCGGGGTCTATGAGCAGTTCTTC.

This clone was counted between two and nine times. The chain couples TRBV18 to TRBJ1-6; D uncertain. The CDR3 covers 13 residues. Trimming cost V 3 bases and J 7 bases, with 7 bases left between them. Germline CDR1 is KGHSH and CDR2 is LQKENI. In nucleotides, the CDR3 is TGTGCCAGCTCACCGGGCCTAAATTCACCCCTCCACTTT. It yields the protein CASSPGLNSPLHF.

The chain's CDR3 is CASSYQRQAYTF. DNA for the CDR3: TGCGCCAGCAGCTACCAACGTCAGGCGTACACCTTC. The V and J genes are TRBV5-1 and TRBJ1-2, with D uncertain. V dropped 3 bases and J dropped 11 bases, with 14 bases sitting between them. The CDR3 runs 12 residues. Germline CDR1 is SGHRS and CDR2 is YFSETQ.

This clone was counted between two and nine times. The chain employs TRBV18 and TRBJ2-7, with TRBD1 matching 8 bases. The V and J ends lost 2 bases and 3 bases, in that order; junction bases with no gene match: 6. From germline, CDR1 is KGHSH and CDR2 LQKENI. The CDR3 has 15 residues. The CDR3 here is CASSPIIGQGYEQYF. The CDR3 coding sequence is TGTGCCAGCTCACCAATTATCGGACAGGGCTACGAGCAGTACTTC.

The rearrangement uses TRBV6-1 and TRBJ2-3, with 15 bases that match TRBD2. Trimming removed 4 bases from V and 0 bases from J; junction bases left unmatched: 5. Germline lookup yields CDR1 MNHNS and CDR2 SASEGT. The CDR3 is 18 amino acids. In DNA, the CDR3 is TGTGCCAGCAGTGGGACTAGCGGGAGGGCCCCTAGCACAGATACGCAGTATTTT. This codes for CASSGTSGRAPSTDTQYF.

V usage is TRBV5-1 and J usage is TRBJ2-3, with D perhaps matching TRBD2 (6 bases). Trimming stripped 4 bases from V and 4 bases from J, with 16 bases between. Looked up from germline, CDR1 is SGHRS and CDR2 is YFSETQ. This CDR3 has 15 amino acids. This CDR3 reads CASSHGGPPPDTQYF. For the CDR3, the DNA is TGCGCCAGCAGCCACGGGGGACCCCCTCCAGATACGCAGTATTTT.

The chain is built from TRBV2 and TRBJ2-3, with TRBD2 identical over 14 bases. CDR3 length: 15 residues. The ends lost 5 bases at V and 6 bases at J; junction bases unmatched: 4. The germline gives CDR1 SNHLY, CDR2 FYNNEI. CDR3 nucleotides: TGTGCCAGCAGTCGACTAGCGGGGGGGCTGGATACGCAGTATTTT. Translated, it gives CASSRLAGGLDTQYF.

The table lists this clone with a few counts. The chain joins TRBV9 to TRBJ1-3, with D perhaps TRBD1 (5 bases). Between the trimmed V and J ends, which lost 2 bases and 0 bases, there was a span of 12 bases. Looked up from germline, CDR1 is SGDLS and CDR2 is YYNGEE. The CDR3 runs 16 residues. In nucleotides, the CDR3 is TGTGCCAGCAGCGTCGCCTCGGGGGTCTCTGGAAACACCATATATTTT. Its protein product is CASSVASGVSGNTIYF.

This clone has more than one count but fewer than ten. The chain links TRBV6-6 to TRBJ2-3; 10 nucleotides align to TRBD1. The CDR3 sequence is 14 residues long. The ends lost 5 bases at V and 6 bases at J; junction bases unmatched: 5. Germline lookup yields CDR1 MNHNY and CDR2 SVGAGI (reference sequence). Written as DNA, the CDR3 is TGTGCCAGCAGTCGACAGGGGGCAGGGGATACGCAGTATTTT. Protein product: CASSRQGAGDTQYF.

The genes are TRBV9 and TRBJ2-5; TRBD2 is a possible D gene (6 bases). The CDR3 consists of 12 residues. V was clipped by 3 bases and J by 7 bases, with 10 bases between them. Germline CDR1 reads SGDLS; CDR2 reads YYNGEE. CDR3 nucleotides: TGTGCCAGCAGCGGGGAGGCTGGGACCCAGTACTTC. The encoded protein is CASSGEAGTQYF.

This clone was found a few times. The rearrangement uses TRBV5-1 and TRBJ2-1; 8 positions match TRBD2. Germline CDR1 SGHRS, CDR2 YFSETQ. CDR3 size: 16 residues. V lost 0 bases to trimming and J lost 2 bases; unmatched junction nucleotides: 4. The CDR3 DNA reads as TGCGCCAGCAGCTTGGAATTAGCGGGACCCTACAATGAGCAGTTCTTC. Its protein is CASSLELAGPYNEQFF.

As for this clone: Distinct nucleotide sequences in the sample also encode this CDR3. In DNA form, the CDR3 reads TGCGCCAGCAGCCGCACCGTAACAGGGGCCCCCGGGGCCTATGGCTACACCTTC. Protein: CASSRTVTGAPGAYGYTF. V is TRBV4-1 and J is TRBJ1-2; 7 bases agree with TRBD1. With V trimmed by 4 bases and J by 4 bases, 18 bases remained unmatched. This CDR3 region has 18 residues. Germline CDR1 reads MGHRA; CDR2 reads YSYEKL.

Of note for this clone: The germline gene is not matched at one end of the junction; a read error may be the cause. V usage is TRBV7-2 and J usage is TRBJ2-7, with TRBD2 matching over 8 bases. Germline V gene lookup returns CDR1 SGHTA and CDR2 FQGNSA. The CDR3 has 15 amino acids. CDR3 in amino acids: CASSSHGLASHEQYF. The CDR3 nucleotides are TGTGCCAGCAGCTCACACGGACTAGCCTCCCACGAGCAGTACTTC. The variable domain in full, completed from reference TRBV7-2 and TRBJ2-7, reads GAGVSQSPSNKVTEKGKDVELRCDPISGHTALYWYRQSLGQGLEFLIYFQGNSAPDKSGLPSDRFSAERTGGSVSTLTIQRTQQEDSAVYLCASSSHGLASHEQYFGPGTRLTVT.

This sequence joins TRBV5-4 and TRBJ2-1, with D perhaps TRBD1 (8 bases). V was shortened by 4 bases and J by 0 bases, with 17 bases between the two germline ends. This CDR3 is 17 amino acids long. Germline V gene data show CDR1 as SGHNT and CDR2 as YYREEE (reference sequence). The CDR3 loop reads CASSHRGGDLSYNEQFF. In DNA, the CDR3 is TGTGCCAGCAGCCACAGGGGGGGCGACCTCTCCTACAATGAGCAGTTCTTC. The full variable domain, completed using reference TRBV5-4 and TRBJ2-1, is ETGVTQSPTHLIKTRGQQVTLRCSSQSGHNTVSWYQQALGQGPQFIFQYYREEENGRGNFPPRFSGLQFPNYSSELNVNALELDDSALYLCASSHRGGDLSYNEQFFGPGTRLTVL.

This clone was counted only a few times. The chain links TRBV25-1 to TRBJ2-7; no clear D gene. The CDR3 is made up of 13 amino acids. Germline CDR1 is MGHDK and CDR2 is SYGVNS. Trimming stripped 8 bases from V and 0 bases from J, with 11 bases between. The CDR3 here is CASSKQASYEQYF. In DNA, the CDR3 is TGTGCCAGCTCCAAGCAGGCCTCCTACGAGCAGTACTTC.

This clone has just a few counts. The chain joins TRBV5-4 to TRBJ2-7, with D tentatively TRBD2 (5 bases). This CDR3 comprises 14 residues. V shed 4 bases and J shed 2 bases, with 13 bases lying between them. Germline CDR1 is SGHNT and CDR2 is YYREEE (reference sequence). The CDR3 DNA follows: TGTGCCAGCAGCCTCGCGGGCCTTACCTACGAGCAGTACTTC. It translates to CASSLAGLTYEQYF.

The chain joins TRBV18 to TRBJ2-7; 9 positions match TRBD1. This CDR3 contains 13 residues. Germline assignment: CDR1 KGHSH and CDR2 LQKENI. The junction had 4 bases not matched to a gene; V was cut back by 3 bases and J by 7 bases. The CDR3 spells CASSPGTGWEQYF. In DNA, the CDR3 is TGTGCCAGCTCACCGGGGACAGGGTGGGAGCAGTACTTC.

This clone appeared a few times. The V and J genes are TRBV2 and TRBJ1-5, with D maybe TRBD1 (5 bases). V was cut by 4 bases and J by 2 bases, with 12 bases left in between. Germline CDR1 and CDR2: SNHLY and FYNNEI. The CDR3 covers 15 residues. The CDR3 sequence: CASSAGIRGNQPQHF. The CDR3 region has the DNA TGTGCCAGCAGTGCAGGGATCCGCGGCAATCAGCCCCAGCATTTT.

This chain uses TRBV13 with TRBJ1-2, with D possibly being TRBD1 (6 bases). Germline CDR1 PRHDT, CDR2 FYEKMQ (reference sequence). The V end was cut by 3 bases, the J end by 0 bases, with 14 bases between. The length of the CDR3 is 16 residues. CDR3 sequence: CASSFRSDSANYGYTF. DNA for the CDR3: TGTGCCAGCAGCTTCCGATCGGACAGCGCTAACTATGGCTACACCTTC.

The chain combines TRBV7-2 with TRBJ2-3, with a tentative D call TRBD1 (5 bases). This CDR3 has 14 residues. Trimming removed 4 bases at V and 2 bases at J, with 10 bases between. Germline V lookup: CDR1 SGHTA, CDR2 FQGNSA. The DNA of the CDR3 is TGTGCCAGCAGCTCCCGGACACACACAGATACGCAGTATTTT. It encodes CASSSRTHTDTQYF.